The 3 T cell receptor beta chains presented below share a single source sample, sequenced in a study of blood T cell repertoires in COVID-19. Clones were read by immunoSEQ multiplex PCR, and TCRdb kept only the in-frame ones, dropping some. There are 180,000 or so clones in the sample; about 85% occur only once, and approximately 9.4% lies in the top ten. Sequencing used peripheral blood. The receptors come from a woman aged 80 or over with acute or convalescent COVID-19.

The chain joins TRBV18 to TRBJ2-5; 10 positions match TRBD2. Germline V gene lookup returns CDR1 KGHSH and CDR2 LQKENI. The CDR3 has 15 residues. J gave up 7 bases and V 6 bases, and 11 bases lay outside the gene matches. The CDR3 loop is CASSLSGRAVATQYF. Here the CDR3 DNA reads TGTGCCAGCTCCCTGAGCGGGAGGGCAGTGGCGACCCAGTACTTC.

Comment on this clone: This CDR3 is also generated by other DNA sequences in the sample. The rearrangement joins TRBV6-2 or TRBV6-3 to TRBJ1-1; 8 bases align to TRBD1. Germline CDR1 MNHEY, CDR2 SVGEGT. CDR3 length: 15 residues. The V gene end was trimmed by 0 bases and the J gene end by 5 bases; junction bases not matched to a gene: 5. CDR3 loop: CASSYSGQGRTEAFF. The CDR3 nucleotides are TGTGCCAGCAGTTACTCCGGACAGGGTAGGACTGAAGCTTTCTTT.

The gene calls are TRBV5-1 and TRBJ2-7; D possibly corresponds to TRBD2 (5 bases). This CDR3 has 14 residues. Trimming took 4 bases from V and 3 from J, leaving 14 bases between them. Germline values: CDR1 SGHRS, CDR2 YFSETQ. The CDR3 nucleotides are TGCGCCAGCAGCCTCCGGGAAAATTACTACGAGCAGTACTTC. Translation gives CASSLRENYYEQYF.